This T cell receptor (beta chain) was captured by sequencing in a study of blood T cell repertoires in COVID-19. TCRdb's table, derived via immunoSEQ multiplex PCR, lists solely in-frame clones and lacks some. The sample lists roughly 70,000 clones, approximately 86% occurring once. Seattle researchers signed up patients amid active infection and tracked them longitudinally. This CDR3 spans 18 amino acids. Germline V gene data show CDR1 as KGHDR and CDR2 as SFDVKD. With 4 bases clipped from V and 0 bases from J, the junction kept 5 bases outside the gene matches. The chain joins TRBV24-1 to TRBJ2-3, with TRBD2 identical over 14 bases. Material for sequencing was peripheral blood. This receptor was obtained from an elderly man with COVID-19, enrolled during active disease. The CDR3 sequence is CATSDPGTSGGSTDTQYF. The CDR3 DNA reads as TGTGCCACCAGTGACCCCGGGACTAGCGGGGGAAGCACAGATACGCAGTATTTT.